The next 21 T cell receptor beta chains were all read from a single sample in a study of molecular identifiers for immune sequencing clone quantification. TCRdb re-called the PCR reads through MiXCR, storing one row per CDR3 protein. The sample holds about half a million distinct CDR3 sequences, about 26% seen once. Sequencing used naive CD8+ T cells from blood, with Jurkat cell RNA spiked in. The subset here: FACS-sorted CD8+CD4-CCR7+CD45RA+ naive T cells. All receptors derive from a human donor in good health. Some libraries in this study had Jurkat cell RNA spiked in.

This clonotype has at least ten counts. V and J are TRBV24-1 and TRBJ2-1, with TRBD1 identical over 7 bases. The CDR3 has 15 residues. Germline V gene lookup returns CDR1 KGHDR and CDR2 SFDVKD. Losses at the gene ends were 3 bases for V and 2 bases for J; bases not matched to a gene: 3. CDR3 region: CATSDEQGPYNEQFF. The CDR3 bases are TGTGCCACCAGTGATGAACAGGGGCCCTACAATGAGCAGTTCTTC.

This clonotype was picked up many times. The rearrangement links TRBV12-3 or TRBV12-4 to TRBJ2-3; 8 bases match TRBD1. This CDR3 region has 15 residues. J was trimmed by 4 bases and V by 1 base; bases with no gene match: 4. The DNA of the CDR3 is TGTGCCAGCAGTTTAGTAGGACAGGGCTCAGATACGCAGTATTTT. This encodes CASSLVGQGSDTQYF.

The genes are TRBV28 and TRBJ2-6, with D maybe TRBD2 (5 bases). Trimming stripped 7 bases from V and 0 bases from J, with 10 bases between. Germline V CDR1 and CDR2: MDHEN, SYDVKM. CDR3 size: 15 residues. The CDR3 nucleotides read TGTGCCAGCACCTACCGGGGCTCTGGGGCCAACGTCCTGACTTTC. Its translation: CASTYRGSGANVLTF.

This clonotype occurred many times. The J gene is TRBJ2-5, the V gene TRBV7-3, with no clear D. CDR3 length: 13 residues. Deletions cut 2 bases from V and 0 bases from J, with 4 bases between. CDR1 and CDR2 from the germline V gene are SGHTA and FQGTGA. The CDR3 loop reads CASSLEYQETQYF. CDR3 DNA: TGTGCCAGCAGCTTAGAGTACCAAGAGACCCAGTACTTC.

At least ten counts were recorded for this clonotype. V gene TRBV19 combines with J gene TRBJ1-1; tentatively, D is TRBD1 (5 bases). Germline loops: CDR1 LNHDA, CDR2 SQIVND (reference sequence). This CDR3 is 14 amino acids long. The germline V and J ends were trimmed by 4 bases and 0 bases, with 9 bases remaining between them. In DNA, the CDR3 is TGTGCCAGTAGTAGACAGAACATGAACACTGAAGCTTTCTTT. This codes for CASSRQNMNTEAFF.

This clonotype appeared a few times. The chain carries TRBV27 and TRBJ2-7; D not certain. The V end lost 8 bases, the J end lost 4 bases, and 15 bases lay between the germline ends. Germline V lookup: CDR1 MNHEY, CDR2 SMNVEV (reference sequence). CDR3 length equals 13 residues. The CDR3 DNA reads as TGTGCCAGCCGCCGGATAGGTGGGTACGAGCAGTACTTC. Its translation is CASRRIGGYEQYF.

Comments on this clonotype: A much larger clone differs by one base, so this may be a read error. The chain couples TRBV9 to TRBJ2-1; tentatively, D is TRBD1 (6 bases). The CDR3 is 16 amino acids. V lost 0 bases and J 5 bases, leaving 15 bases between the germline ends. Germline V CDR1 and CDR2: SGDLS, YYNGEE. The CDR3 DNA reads TGTGCCAGCAGCGTAGTGTACCGGACAGAAAACAATGAGCAGTTCTTC. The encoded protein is CASSVVYRTENNEQFF.

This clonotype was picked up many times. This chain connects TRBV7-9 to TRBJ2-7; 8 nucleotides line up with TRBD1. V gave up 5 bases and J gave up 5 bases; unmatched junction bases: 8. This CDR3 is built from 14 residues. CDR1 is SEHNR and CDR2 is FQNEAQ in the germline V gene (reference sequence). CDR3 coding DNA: TGTGCCAGCAGCCCTCTAGGACAGGGCCACGAGCAGTACTTC. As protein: CASSPLGQGHEQYF. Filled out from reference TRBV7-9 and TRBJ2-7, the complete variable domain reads DTGVSQNPRHKITKRGQNVTFRCDPISEHNRLYWYRQTLGQGPEFLTYFQNEAQLEKSRLLSDRFSAERPKGSFSTLEIQRTEQGDSAMYLCASSPLGQGHEQYFGPGTRLTVT.

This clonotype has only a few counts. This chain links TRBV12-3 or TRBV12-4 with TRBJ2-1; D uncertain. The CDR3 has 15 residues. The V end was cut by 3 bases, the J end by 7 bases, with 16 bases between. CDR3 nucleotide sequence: TGTGCCAGCAGTTTTGGGGTAATGGTGGAAAATGAGCAGTTCTTC. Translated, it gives CASSFGVMVENEQFF.

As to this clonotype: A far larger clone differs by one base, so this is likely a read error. CDR3: CASGQEGGTEAFF. The CDR3 DNA reads as TGCGCCAGCGGCCAAGAGGGGGGCACTGAAGCTTTCTTT. The V call is TRBV4-1, the J call TRBJ1-1; D is perhaps TRBD1 (6 bases). The CDR3 is made up of 13 amino acids. From germline, CDR1 is MGHRA and CDR2 YSYEKL.

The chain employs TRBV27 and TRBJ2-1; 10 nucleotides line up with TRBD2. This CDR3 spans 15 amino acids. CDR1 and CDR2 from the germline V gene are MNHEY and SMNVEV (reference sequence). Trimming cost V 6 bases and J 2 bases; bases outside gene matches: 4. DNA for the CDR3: TGTGCCAGCAGCCCAGCGGGGGGGCCCTACAATGAGCAGTTCTTC. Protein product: CASSPAGGPYNEQFF.

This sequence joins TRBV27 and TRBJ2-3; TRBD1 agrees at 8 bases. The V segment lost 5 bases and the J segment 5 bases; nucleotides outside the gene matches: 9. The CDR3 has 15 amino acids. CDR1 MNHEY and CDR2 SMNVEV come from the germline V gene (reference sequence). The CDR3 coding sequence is TGTGCCAGCAGTATCCGGACAGGGACACAAGATACGCAGTATTTT. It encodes CASSIRTGTQDTQYF.

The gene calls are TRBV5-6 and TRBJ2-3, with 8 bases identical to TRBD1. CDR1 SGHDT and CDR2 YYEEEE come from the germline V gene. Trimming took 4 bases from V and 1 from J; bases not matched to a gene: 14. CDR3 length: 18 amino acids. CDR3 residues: CASSDEETGDFGTDTQYF. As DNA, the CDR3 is TGTGCCAGCAGCGACGAGGAGACAGGGGATTTTGGCACAGATACGCAGTATTTT.

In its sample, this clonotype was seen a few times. The CDR3 nucleotides are TGTGCCAGCAGCCAAGATAATGGGGAAGCTTTCTTT. Translated, it gives CASSQDNGEAFF. The chain couples TRBV4-2 to TRBJ1-1; no clear D. V lost 0 bases and J lost 8, with 7 bases in between. Germline CDR1 LGHNA, CDR2 YNFKEQ. The CDR3 sequence is 12 residues long.

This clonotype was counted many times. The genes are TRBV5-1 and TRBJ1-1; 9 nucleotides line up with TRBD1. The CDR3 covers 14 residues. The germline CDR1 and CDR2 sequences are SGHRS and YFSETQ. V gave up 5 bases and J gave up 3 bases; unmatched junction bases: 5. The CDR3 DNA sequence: TGCGCCAGCAGATGGACAGGGGAGTACACTGAAGCTTTCTTT. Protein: CASRWTGEYTEAFF.

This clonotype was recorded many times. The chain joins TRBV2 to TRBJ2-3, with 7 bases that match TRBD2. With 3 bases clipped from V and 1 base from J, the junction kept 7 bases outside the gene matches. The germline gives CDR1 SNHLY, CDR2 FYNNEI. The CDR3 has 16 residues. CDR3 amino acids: CASSDPGLVGTDTQYF. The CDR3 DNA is TGTGCCAGCAGTGATCCCGGACTAGTAGGCACAGATACGCAGTATTTT.

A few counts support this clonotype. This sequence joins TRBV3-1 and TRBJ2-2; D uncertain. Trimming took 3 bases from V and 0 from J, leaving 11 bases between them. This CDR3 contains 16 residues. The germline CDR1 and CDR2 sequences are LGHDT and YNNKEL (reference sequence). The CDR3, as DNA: TGTGCCAGCAGCCAGAACGGTTTTGCGAACACCGGGGAGCTGTTTTTT. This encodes CASSQNGFANTGELFF. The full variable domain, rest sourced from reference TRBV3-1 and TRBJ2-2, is DTAVSQTPKYLVTQMGNDKSIKCEQNLGHDTMYWYKQDSKKFLKIMFSYNNKELIINETVPNRFSPKSPDKAHLNLHINSLELGDSAVYFCASSQNGFANTGELFFGEGSRLTVL.

CDR3 nucleotides: TGTGCCAGCAGCTTAGAACGCGTTAGCAATCAGCCCCAGCATTTT. This encodes CASSLERVSNQPQHF. The chain carries TRBV7-6 and TRBJ1-5; no firm D call. The CDR3 is 15 residues long. Between the trimmed V and J ends, which lost 1 base and 0 bases, there was a span of 7 bases. The germline CDR1 and CDR2 sequences are SGHVS and FNYEAQ.

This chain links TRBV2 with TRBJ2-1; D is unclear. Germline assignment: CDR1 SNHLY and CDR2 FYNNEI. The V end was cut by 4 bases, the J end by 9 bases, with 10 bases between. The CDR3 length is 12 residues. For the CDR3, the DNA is TGTGCCAGCAGTGTGGGCTTAAGTGAGCAGTTCTTC. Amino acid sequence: CASSVGLSEQFF.

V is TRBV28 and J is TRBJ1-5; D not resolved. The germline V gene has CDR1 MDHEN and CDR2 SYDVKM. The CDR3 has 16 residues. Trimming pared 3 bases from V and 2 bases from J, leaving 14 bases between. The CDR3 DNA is TGTGCCAGCAGTTTGTTGGGGAGAGATGGCAATCAGCCCCAGCATTTT. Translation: CASSLLGRDGNQPQHF.

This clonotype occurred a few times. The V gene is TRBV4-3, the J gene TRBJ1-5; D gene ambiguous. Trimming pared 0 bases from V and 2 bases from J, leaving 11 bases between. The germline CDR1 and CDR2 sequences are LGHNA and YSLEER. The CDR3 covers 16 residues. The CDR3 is CASSQDRTYRNQPQHF. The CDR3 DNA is TGCGCCAGCAGCCAAGATCGGACGTACCGCAATCAGCCCCAGCATTTT.